One and the same sample provided the 15 T cell receptor beta chains below, sequenced in a study of CD8 T cells in ankylosing spondylitis. TCRdb re-derived calls from the 5' RACE reads in MiXCR, one entry per CDR3 protein. Of 85,000 to 100,000 distinct CDR3 sequences in the sample, roughly 10% were seen once. The sample comprised blood, either unsorted or a sorted T cell fraction (not recorded which). The receptors here all came from a male donor with ankylosing spondylitis or in good health (not recorded which).

This clonotype was observed at least ten times. The rearrangement joins TRBV5-1 to TRBJ2-3; 7 positions agree with TRBD1. The germline V gene encodes CDR1 SGHRS and CDR2 YFSETQ. V dropped 1 base and J dropped 0; count of bases not matched to a gene: 5. This CDR3 has 16 amino acids. CDR3 in amino acids: CASSLSLTGSTDTQYF. In DNA form, the CDR3 reads TGCGCCAGCAGCTTGTCCCTGACAGGGAGCACAGATACGCAGTATTTT.

This clonotype was detected many times. The chain joins TRBV28 to TRBJ2-5, with D perhaps matching TRBD2 (5 bases). This CDR3 has 13 residues. Germline V gives CDR1 MDHEN, CDR2 SYDVKM. The V end lost 10 bases, the J end lost 1 base, and 13 bases lay between the germline ends. CDR3 loop: CATLDLTQETQYF. DNA for the CDR3: TGTGCCACCCTGGACTTAACCCAAGAGACCCAGTACTTC.

This clonotype came up many times. The CDR3 DNA is TGTGCCAGCAGCCAGGTCGGACCGTGGACTGAAGCTTTCTTT. Its translation is CASSQVGPWTEAFF. The chain is built from TRBV3-1 and TRBJ1-1; D remains unclear. This CDR3 is 14 amino acids long. CDR1 LGHDT and CDR2 YNNKEL come from the germline V gene (reference sequence). Deletions cut 3 bases from V and 5 bases from J, with 13 bases between.

This clonotype was detected ten times or more. The J gene is TRBJ2-7, the V gene TRBV20-1; D gene uncertain. The V and J ends lost 4 bases and 1 base respectively, with 11 bases between them. The length of the CDR3 is 13 residues. The germline V gene encodes CDR1 DFQATT and CDR2 SNEGSKA (reference sequence). The CDR3, as DNA: TGCAGTGCTACGGACCTTAATTCCTACGAGCAGTACTTC. It codes for CSATDLNSYEQYF.

This clonotype was observed at least ten times. The gene calls are TRBV6-5 and TRBJ2-3; 10 bases agree with TRBD2. The germline V gene has CDR1 MNHEY and CDR2 SVGAGI. CDR3 length equals 18 residues. The ends lost 4 bases at V and 1 base at J; junction bases unmatched: 11. The CDR3 bases are TGTGCCAGCAGTTTCATCCTAGCGGGGGCCCTGGGCACAGATACGCAGTATTTT. Protein sequence: CASSFILAGALGTDTQYF.

About this clonotype: Its ends do not fully match the called genes, so a read error is possible. This chain joins TRBV20-1 and TRBJ2-1, with a weak D call TRBD2 (6 bases). This CDR3 spans 17 amino acids. The germline V gene encodes CDR1 DFQATT and CDR2 SNEGSKA (reference sequence). CDR3 in amino acids: CCAGSSGVGRSYNEQFF. CDR3 in DNA: TGCTGTGCTGGTTCCTCGGGGGTAGGGAGGTCCTACAATGAGCAGTTCTTC.

There are many counts of this clonotype. The chain couples TRBV6-1 to TRBJ1-5, with a weak D call TRBD1 (6 bases). The CDR3 totals 14 residues. Trimming cost V 6 bases and J 1 base, with 10 bases left between them. From germline, CDR1 is MNHNS and CDR2 SASEGT. The CDR3 region is CASSQQGSNQPQHF. DNA of the CDR3: TGTGCCAGCAGCCAACAGGGAAGCAATCAGCCCCAGCATTTT.

The table lists this clonotype with many counts. This chain links TRBV12-3 or TRBV12-4 with TRBJ2-3, with a tentative D call TRBD2 (5 bases). The CDR3 loop spans 14 amino acids. Trimming shortened V by 2 bases and J by 2 bases, and 8 bases separated the two germline ends. The CDR3 sequence: CASSLTSYTDTQYF. In DNA form, the CDR3 reads TGTGCCAGCAGTTTAACTAGTTACACAGATACGCAGTATTTT.

This clonotype was seen many times. The V call is TRBV7-8, the J call TRBJ1-1; D is perhaps TRBD1 (5 bases). The V and J ends lost 5 bases and 0 bases respectively, with 13 bases between them. Germline V CDR1 and CDR2: SGHVS, FQNEAQ. This CDR3 has 15 amino acids. For the CDR3, the DNA is TGTGCCAGCAGCCTCCGCGGGGCCTTGAACACTGAAGCTTTCTTT. It encodes CASSLRGALNTEAFF.

In its sample, this clonotype was seen many times. The rearrangement joins TRBV29-1 to TRBJ2-5, with a weak D call TRBD2 (6 bases). Trimming shortened V by 5 bases and J by 2 bases, and 12 bases separated the two germline ends. Looked up from germline, CDR1 is SQVTM and CDR2 is ANQGSEA. The CDR3 totals 13 residues. The CDR3 protein is CSVLPSGQETQYF. The CDR3 nucleotides read TGCAGCGTTCTTCCGAGCGGGCAAGAGACCCAGTACTTC.

This clonotype has ten or more counts. This chain uses TRBV12-3 or TRBV12-4 with TRBJ1-1; D gene ambiguous. The V end lost 6 bases, the J end lost 5 bases, and 22 bases lay between the germline ends. The CDR3 length is 16 residues. CDR3 DNA sequence: TGTGCCAGCAGCACAAGGTTGGGGTCCGGGTGGACTGAAGCTTTCTTT. Translating gives CASSTRLGSGWTEAFF.

This clonotype occurred a few times. The chain joins TRBV11-2 to TRBJ2-5, with D perhaps matching TRBD1 (6 bases). Germline V gene sequence: CDR1 SGHAT, CDR2 FQNNGV. Between the trimmed V and J ends, which lost 7 bases and 3 bases, there was a span of 18 bases. This CDR3 has 15 amino acids. The CDR3, as DNA: TGTGCCAGCAAATCAACAGGGAGAGGTGAAGAGACCCAGTACTTC. Amino acid sequence: CASKSTGRGEETQYF.

Note on this clonotype: Being one base from a much bigger clone, this may be a read error. J is TRBJ2-1 and V is TRBV2; D might be TRBD1 (6 bases). The CDR3 has 15 residues. Per the germline V gene, CDR1 is SNHLY and CDR2 is FYNNEI. The CDR3 sequence is CASSPTGSSYDEQFF. In DNA form, the CDR3 reads TGTGCCAGCAGTCCCACAGGGAGCTCCTACGATGAGCAGTTCTTC.

This clonotype was detected ten times or more. This chain joins TRBV20-1 and TRBJ2-2; 8 bases agree with TRBD2. The CDR3 runs 19 residues. From germline, CDR1 is DFQATT and CDR2 SNEGSKA (reference sequence). V lost 5 bases, J lost 1 base, and 18 bases stayed unmatched. DNA of the CDR3: TGCAGTGCTGGTGACTTGGGAGGCGGGGGGATATTGAACACCGGGGAGCTGTTTTTT. Translated, it gives CSAGDLGGGGILNTGELFF.

The sample holds many counts of this clonotype. J is TRBJ2-7 and V is TRBV4-2, with TRBD2 identical over 15 bases. V gave up 0 bases and J gave up 1 base; unmatched junction bases: 1. Germline V gene sequence: CDR1 LGHNA, CDR2 YNFKEQ. The CDR3 contains 17 residues. The CDR3 protein is CASSQEGLAGGSYEQYF. CDR3 in DNA: TGTGCCAGCAGCCAAGAGGGACTAGCGGGGGGTTCCTACGAGCAGTACTTC.